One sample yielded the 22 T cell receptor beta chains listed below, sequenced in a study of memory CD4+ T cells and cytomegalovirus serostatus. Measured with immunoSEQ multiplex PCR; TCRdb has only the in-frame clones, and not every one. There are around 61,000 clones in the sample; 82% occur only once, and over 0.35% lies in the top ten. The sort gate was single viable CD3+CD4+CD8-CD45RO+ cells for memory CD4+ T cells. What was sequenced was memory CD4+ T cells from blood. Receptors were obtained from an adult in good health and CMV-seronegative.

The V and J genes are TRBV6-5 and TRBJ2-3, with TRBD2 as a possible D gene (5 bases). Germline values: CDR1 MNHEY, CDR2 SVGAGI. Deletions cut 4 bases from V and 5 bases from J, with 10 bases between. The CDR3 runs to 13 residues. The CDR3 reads CASSSLAQDTQYF. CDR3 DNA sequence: TGTGCCAGCAGTTCTCTAGCCCAAGATACGCAGTATTTT.

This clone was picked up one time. DNA of the CDR3: TGTGCCAGCAGTACCTTAACGGGGGCCTACAATGAGCAGTTCTTC. Protein: CASSTLTGAYNEQFF. The J gene is TRBJ2-1, the V gene TRBV27, with a possible D match to TRBD2 (6 bases). The germline gives CDR1 MNHEY, CDR2 SMNVEV (reference sequence). The CDR3 has 15 residues. V shed 5 bases and J shed 2 bases, with 13 bases lying between them.

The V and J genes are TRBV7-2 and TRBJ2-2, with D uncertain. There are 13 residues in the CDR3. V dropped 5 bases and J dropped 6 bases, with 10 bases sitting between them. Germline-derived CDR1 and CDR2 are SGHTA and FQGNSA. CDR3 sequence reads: CASSPASAGELFF. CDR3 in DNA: TGTGCCAGCAGCCCAGCCTCGGCCGGGGAGCTGTTTTTT.

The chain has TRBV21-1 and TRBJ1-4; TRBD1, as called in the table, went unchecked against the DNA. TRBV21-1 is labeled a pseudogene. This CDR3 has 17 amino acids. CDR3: CASSSQRKQGAGEKLFF. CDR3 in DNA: TGTGCCAGCAGCTCCCAAAGGAAACAGGGGGCAGGTGAAAAACTGTTTTTT.

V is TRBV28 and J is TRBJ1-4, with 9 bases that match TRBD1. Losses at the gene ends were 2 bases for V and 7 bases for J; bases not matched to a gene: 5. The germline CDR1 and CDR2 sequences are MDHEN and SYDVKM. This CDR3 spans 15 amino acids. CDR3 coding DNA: TGTGCCAGCAGTTTAATCGGACAGGGGAGTGAAAAACTGTTTTTT. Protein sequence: CASSLIGQGSEKLFF.

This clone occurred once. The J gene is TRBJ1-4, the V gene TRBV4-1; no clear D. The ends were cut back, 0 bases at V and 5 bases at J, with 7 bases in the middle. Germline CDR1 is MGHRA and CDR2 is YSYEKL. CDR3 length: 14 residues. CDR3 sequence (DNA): TGCGCCAGCAGCCAAGATCCCAGAAATGAAAAACTGTTTTTT. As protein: CASSQDPRNEKLFF.

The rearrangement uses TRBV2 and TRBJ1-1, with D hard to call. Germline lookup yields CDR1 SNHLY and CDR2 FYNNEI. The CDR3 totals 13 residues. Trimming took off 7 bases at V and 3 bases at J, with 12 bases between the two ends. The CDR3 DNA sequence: TGTGCCAGCAACGGGCTCCCGGACACTGAAGCTTTCTTT. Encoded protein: CASNGLPDTEAFF.

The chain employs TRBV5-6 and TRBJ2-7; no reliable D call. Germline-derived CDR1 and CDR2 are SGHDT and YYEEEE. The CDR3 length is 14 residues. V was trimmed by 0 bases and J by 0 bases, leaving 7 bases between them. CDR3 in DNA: TGTGCCAGCAGCTTGGCCAAGAACTCCTACGAGCAGTACTTC. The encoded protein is CASSLAKNSYEQYF.

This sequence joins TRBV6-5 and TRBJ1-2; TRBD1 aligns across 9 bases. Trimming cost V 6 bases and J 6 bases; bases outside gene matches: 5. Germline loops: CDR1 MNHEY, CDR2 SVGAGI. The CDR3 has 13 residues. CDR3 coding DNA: TGTGCCAGCAGGATGGGACAGGGCAATGGCTACACCTTC. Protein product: CASRMGQGNGYTF.

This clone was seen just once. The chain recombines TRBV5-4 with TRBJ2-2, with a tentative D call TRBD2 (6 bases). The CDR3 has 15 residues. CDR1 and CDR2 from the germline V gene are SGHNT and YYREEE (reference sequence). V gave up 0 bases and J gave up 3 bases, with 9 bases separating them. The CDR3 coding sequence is TGTGCCAGCAGCTTGGAGACTAGGGACACCGGGGAGCTGTTTTTT. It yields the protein CASSLETRDTGELFF.

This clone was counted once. The CDR3 protein is CASSRLSGQQETQYF. The CDR3 nucleotides are TGTGCCAGCAGCCGTCTTTCGGGACAGCAAGAGACCCAGTACTTC. This sequence joins TRBV7-3 and TRBJ2-5, with 7 positions matching TRBD1. V shed 5 bases, J shed 2 bases, and the junction held 8 bases outside the gene matches. The germline CDR1 and CDR2 sequences are SGHTA and FQGTGA. This CDR3 comprises 15 residues.

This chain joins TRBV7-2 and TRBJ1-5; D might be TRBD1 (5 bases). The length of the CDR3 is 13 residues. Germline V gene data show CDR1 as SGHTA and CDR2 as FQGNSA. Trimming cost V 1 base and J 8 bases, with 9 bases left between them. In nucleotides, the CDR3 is TGTGCCAGCAGCTTAGGGGGCAAGGAGCCCCAGCATTTT. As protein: CASSLGGKEPQHF.

This CDR3 is CASKLGAATNEKLFF. CDR3 nucleotide sequence: TGCGCCAGCAAGCTCGGGGCGGCTACTAATGAAAAACTGTTTTTT. The chain employs TRBV5-1 and TRBJ1-4, with D maybe TRBD1 (5 bases). Deletions cut 6 bases from V and 2 bases from J, with 14 bases between. The CDR3 is made up of 15 amino acids. Germline lookup yields CDR1 SGHRS and CDR2 YFSETQ.

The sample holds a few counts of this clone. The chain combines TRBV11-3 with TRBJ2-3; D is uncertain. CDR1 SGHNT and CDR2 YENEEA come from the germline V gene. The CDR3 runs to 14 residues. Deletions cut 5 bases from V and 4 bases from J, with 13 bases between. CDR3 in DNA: TGTGCCAGCAGCCTACGTTATGGGTCAGATACGCAGTATTTT. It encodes CASSLRYGSDTQYF.

The CDR3 DNA sequence: TGTGCCAGCAGCCAAGATTTGGCCGACTCTGGAAACACCATATATTTT. Translating it yields CASSQDLADSGNTIYF. V and J are TRBV4-2 and TRBJ1-3; D unresolved. This CDR3 comprises 16 residues. CDR1 and CDR2 from the germline V gene are LGHNA and YNFKEQ. The V and J ends lost 0 bases and 0 bases respectively, with 9 bases between them.

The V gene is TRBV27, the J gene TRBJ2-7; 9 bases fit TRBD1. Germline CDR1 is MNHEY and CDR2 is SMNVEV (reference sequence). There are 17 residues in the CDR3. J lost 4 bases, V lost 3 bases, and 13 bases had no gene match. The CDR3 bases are TGTGCCAGCAGTTTCGGACAGGGGACTTGGGGAATTTACGAGCAGTACTTC. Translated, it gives CASSFGQGTWGIYEQYF.

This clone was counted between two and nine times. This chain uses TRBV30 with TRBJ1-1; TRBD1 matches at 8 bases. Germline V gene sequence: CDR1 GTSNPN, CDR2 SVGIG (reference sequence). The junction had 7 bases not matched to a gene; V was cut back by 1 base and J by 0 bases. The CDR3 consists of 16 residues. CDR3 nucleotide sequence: TGTGCCTGGAGTGCAGGGGACAGGAGCATGAACACTGAAGCTTTCTTT. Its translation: CAWSAGDRSMNTEAFF.

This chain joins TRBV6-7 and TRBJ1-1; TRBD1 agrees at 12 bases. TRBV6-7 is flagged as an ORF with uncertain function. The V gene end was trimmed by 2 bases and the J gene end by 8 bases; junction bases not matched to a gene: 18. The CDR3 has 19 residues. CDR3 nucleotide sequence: TGTGCCAGCAGTTACAGACCCCGGGACAGGGGGCGCAGGTCTATCGAAGCTTTCTTT. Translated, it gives CASSYRPRDRGRRSIEAFF.

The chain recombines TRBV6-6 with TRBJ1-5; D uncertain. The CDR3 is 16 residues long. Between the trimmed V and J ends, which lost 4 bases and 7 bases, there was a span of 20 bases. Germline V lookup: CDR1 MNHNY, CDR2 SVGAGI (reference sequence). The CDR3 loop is CASSSPQVRVRQPQHF. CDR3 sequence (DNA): TGTGCCAGCAGTTCGCCTCAGGTAAGGGTGCGGCAGCCCCAGCATTTT.

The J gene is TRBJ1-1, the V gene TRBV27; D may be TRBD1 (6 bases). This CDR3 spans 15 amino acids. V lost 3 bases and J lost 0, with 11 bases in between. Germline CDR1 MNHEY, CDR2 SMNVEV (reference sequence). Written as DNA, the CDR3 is TGTGCCAGCAGTTTGACAGGTTCCATGAACACTGAAGCTTTCTTT. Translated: CASSLTGSMNTEAFF.

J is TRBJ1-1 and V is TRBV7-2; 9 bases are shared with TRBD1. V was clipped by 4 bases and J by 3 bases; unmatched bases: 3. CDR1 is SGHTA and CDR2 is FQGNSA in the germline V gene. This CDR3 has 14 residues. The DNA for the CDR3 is TGTGCCAGCAGCTGGGACAGGGTTTACACTGAAGCTTTCTTT. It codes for CASSWDRVYTEAFF.

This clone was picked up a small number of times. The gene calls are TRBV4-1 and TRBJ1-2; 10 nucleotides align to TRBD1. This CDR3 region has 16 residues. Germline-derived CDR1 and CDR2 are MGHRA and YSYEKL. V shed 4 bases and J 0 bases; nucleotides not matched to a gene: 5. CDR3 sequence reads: CASSRGTGDANYGYTF. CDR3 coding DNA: TGCGCCAGCAGCCGGGGGACAGGGGATGCTAACTATGGCTACACCTTC.